This entry features one TCR beta chain sequence. Original processing methods: ImmunoSEQ output held junction-only sequences without quality scores, so filtering differed. Assay: immunoSEQ multiplex PCR; the TCRdb copy retains only in-frame clones and omits some. From that table come the V and J calls and clone size; the DNA was used to work out D and trimming. Seen here are about 750,000 clones, roughly 92% observed once, and the top ten hold 24%. Naive CD8 cells comprised CD45RO-negative, CCR7-positively selected cells, excluding terminally differentiated effector memory CD45RA+ cells. CDR1 and CDR2 (germline): SGHAT, FQNNGV. Trimming removed 2 bases at V and 5 bases at J, with 12 bases between. The CDR3 contains 15 residues. The sample is drawn from a study of shared clonotypes between healthy human individuals. As for the study in general: Aged 18 to 49, the donors were a couple of women and a few men.

The source is a man aged 30 to 39 in good health. Specimen: naive CD8+ T cells sorted from blood. This chain links TRBV11-2 with TRBJ2-2, with a tentative D call TRBD1 (5 bases). This CDR3 reads CASSLSPGLTGELFF. The CDR3 DNA sequence: TGTGCCAGCAGCTTATCGCCAGGGCTAACCGGGGAGCTGTTTTTT. Supplemented by reference TRBV11-2 and TRBJ2-2, the full variable domain reads EAGVAQSPRYKIIEKRQSVAFWCNPISGHATLYWYQQILGQGPKLLIQFQNNGVVDDSQLPKDRFSAERLKGVDSTLKIQPAKLEDSAVYLCASSLSPGLTGELFFGEGSRLTVL.